This entry concerns a single T cell receptor beta chain. This sample was taken from a study of blood T cell repertoires in COVID-19. Measured with immunoSEQ multiplex PCR; TCRdb has only the in-frame clones, and not every one. The table lists around 200,000 clones, about nine tenths of them singletons. V was clipped by 0 bases and J by 3 bases, with 9 bases between them. Germline V gene sequence: CDR1 MNHEY, CDR2 SVGEGT. The CDR3 extends over 15 amino acids. The chain uses TRBV6-2 or TRBV6-3 and TRBJ2-1; D remains unclear. This TCR was sampled from a woman between 50 and 59 years old with acute or convalescent COVID-19. The sample was peripheral blood. The DNA of the CDR3 is TGTGCCAGCAGTTACTCGTTTCTTTTCTACAATGAGCAGTTCTTC. Its protein is CASSYSFLFYNEQFF.